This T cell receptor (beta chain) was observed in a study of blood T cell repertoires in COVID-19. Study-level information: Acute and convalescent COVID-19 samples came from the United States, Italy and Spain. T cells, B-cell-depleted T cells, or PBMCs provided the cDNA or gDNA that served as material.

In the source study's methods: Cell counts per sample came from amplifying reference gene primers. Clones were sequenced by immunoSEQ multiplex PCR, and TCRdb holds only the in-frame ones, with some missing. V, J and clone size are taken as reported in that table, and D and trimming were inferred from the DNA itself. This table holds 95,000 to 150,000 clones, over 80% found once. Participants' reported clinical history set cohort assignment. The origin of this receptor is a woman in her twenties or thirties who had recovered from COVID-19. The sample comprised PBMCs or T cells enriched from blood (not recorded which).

For the CDR3, the DNA is TGTGCCAGCAGCTCCCAGAGAGGAGTTGGCCATGGCTACACCTTC. Protein sequence: CASSSQRGVGHGYTF. The chain combines TRBV7-9 with TRBJ1-2; D uncertain. This CDR3 has 15 residues. Trimming took 4 bases from V and 6 from J, leaving 18 bases between them. Germline-derived CDR1 and CDR2 are SEHNR and FQNEAQ (reference sequence).